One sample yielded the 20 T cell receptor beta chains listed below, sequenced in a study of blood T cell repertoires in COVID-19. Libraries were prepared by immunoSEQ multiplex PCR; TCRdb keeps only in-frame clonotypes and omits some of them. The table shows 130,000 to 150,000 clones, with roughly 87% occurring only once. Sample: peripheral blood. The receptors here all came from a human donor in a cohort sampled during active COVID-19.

The CDR3, as DNA: TGTGCCAGCTCACCTGGACTAGCGGGGCGCCAAGAGACCCAGTACTTC. This sequence encodes CASSPGLAGRQETQYF. The rearrangement links TRBV18 to TRBJ2-5; TRBD2 aligns across 12 bases. The trim removed 3 bases at V and 1 base at J, leaving 3 bases unmatched. Germline V lookup: CDR1 KGHSH, CDR2 LQKENI. The CDR3 has 16 residues.

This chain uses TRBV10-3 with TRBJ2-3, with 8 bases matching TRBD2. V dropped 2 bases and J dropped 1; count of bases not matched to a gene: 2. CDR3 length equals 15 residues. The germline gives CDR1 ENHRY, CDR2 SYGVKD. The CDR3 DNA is TGTGCCATCAGTGAGAATAGCGGGGGCACAGATACGCAGTATTTT. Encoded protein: CAISENSGGTDTQYF.

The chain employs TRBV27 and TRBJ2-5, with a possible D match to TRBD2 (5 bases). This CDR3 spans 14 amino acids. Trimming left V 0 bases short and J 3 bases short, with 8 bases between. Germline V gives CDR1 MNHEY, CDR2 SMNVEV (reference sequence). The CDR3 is CASSLSGVEETQYF. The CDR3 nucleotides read TGTGCCAGCAGTTTATCCGGGGTAGAAGAGACCCAGTACTTC.

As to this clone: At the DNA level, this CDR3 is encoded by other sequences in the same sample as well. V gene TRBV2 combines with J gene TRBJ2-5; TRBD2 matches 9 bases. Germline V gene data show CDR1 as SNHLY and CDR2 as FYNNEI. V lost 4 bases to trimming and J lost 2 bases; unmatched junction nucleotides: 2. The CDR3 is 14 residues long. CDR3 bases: TGTGCCAGCAGTGGGCTAGCGGGACAAGAGACCCAGTACTTC. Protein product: CASSGLAGQETQYF.

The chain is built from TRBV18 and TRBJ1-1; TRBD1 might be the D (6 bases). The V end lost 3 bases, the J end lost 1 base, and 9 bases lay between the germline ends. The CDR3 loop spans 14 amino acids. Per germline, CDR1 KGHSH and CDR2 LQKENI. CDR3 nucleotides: TGTGCCAGCTCACCCTTGACAGGGAACACTGAAGCTTTCTTT. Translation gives CASSPLTGNTEAFF.

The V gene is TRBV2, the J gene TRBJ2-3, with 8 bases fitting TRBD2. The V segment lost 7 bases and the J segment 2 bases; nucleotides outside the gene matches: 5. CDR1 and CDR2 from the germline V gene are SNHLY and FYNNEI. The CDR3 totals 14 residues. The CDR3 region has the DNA TGTGCCAGCACCCTACTAGCGGCCACAGATACGCAGTATTTT. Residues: CASTLLAATDTQYF.

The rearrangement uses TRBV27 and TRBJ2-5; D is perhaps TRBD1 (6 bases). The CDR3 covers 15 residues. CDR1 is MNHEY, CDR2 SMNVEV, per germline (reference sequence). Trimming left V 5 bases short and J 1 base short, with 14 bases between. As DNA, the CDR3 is TGTGCCAGCAGTCGAACCCGGGACACCCAAGAGACCCAGTACTTC. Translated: CASSRTRDTQETQYF.

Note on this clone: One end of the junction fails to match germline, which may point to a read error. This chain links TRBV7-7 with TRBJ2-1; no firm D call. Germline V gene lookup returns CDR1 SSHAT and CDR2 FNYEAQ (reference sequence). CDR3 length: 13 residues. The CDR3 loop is CASSLALYNEQFF. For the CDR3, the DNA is TGTGCTAGCAGCTTAGCCCTTTACAATGAGCAGTTCTTC. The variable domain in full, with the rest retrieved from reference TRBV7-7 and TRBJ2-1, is GAGVSQSPRYKVTKRGQDVTLRCDPISSHATLYWYQQALGQGPEFLTYFNYEAQPDKSGLPSDRFSAERPEGSISTLTIQRTEQRDSAMYRCASSLALYNEQFFGPGTRLTVL.

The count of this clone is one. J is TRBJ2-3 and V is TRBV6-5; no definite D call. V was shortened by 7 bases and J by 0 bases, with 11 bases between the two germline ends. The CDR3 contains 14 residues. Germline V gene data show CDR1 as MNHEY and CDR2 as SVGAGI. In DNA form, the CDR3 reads TGTGCCAGCACCCCAGTTCTTAGCACAGATACGCAGTATTTT. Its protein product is CASTPVLSTDTQYF.

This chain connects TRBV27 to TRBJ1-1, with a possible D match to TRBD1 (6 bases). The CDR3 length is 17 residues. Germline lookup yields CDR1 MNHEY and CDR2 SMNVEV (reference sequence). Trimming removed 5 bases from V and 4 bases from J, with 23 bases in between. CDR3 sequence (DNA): TGTGCCAGCAGTCTCCTACTCGGGGGCGGACTAGGCACTGAAGCTTTCTTT. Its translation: CASSLLLGGGLGTEAFF.

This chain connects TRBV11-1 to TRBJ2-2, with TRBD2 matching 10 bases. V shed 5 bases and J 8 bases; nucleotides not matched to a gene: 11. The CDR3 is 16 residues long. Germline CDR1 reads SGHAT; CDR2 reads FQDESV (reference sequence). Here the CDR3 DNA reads TGTGCCAGCAGCCCTAGCGGGAGTCATCTTAGGGGGGAGCTGTTTTTT. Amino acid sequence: CASSPSGSHLRGELFF.

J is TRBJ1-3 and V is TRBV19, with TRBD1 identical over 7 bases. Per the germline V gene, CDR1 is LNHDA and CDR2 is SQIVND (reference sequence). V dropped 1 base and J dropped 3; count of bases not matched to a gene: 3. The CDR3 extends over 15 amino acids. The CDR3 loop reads CASSIAGTDGNTIYF. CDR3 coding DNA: TGTGCCAGTAGTATAGCCGGGACAGATGGAAACACCATATATTTT. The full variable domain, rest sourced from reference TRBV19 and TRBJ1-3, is DGGITQSPKYLFRKEGQNVTLSCEQNLNHDAMYWYRQDPGQGLRLIYYSQIVNDFQKGDIAEGYSVSREKKESFPLTVTSAQKNPTAFYLCASSIAGTDGNTIYFGEGSWLTVV.

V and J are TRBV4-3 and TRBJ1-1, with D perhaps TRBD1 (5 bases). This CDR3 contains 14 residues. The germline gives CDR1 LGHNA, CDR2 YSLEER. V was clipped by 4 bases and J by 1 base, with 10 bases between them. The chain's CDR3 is CASSLGTGNTEAFF. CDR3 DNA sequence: TGCGCCAGCAGCCTAGGGACTGGGAACACTGAAGCTTTCTTT.

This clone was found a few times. The CDR3 DNA follows: TGTGCCAGCGGAGAATGGGGGCATGAAGCTTTCTTT. Protein: CASGEWGHEAFF. The chain employs TRBV2 and TRBJ1-1; possible D gene TRBD1, 6 bases. Germline CDR1 reads SNHLY; CDR2 reads FYNNEI. The V gene lost 8 bases and the J gene lost 7 bases, with 14 bases spanning the gap. This CDR3 has 12 amino acids.

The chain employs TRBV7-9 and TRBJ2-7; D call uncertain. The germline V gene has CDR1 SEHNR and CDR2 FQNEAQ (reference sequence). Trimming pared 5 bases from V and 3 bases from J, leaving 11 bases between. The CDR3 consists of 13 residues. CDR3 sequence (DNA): TGTGCCAGCAGCCCAGTGGGCAGCTACGAGCAGTACTTC. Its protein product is CASSPVGSYEQYF.

The CDR3 region has the DNA TGCGCCAGCAGCCAAACAGGGGTCGGAAATCAGCCCCAGCATTTT. Translating gives CASSQTGVGNQPQHF. The genes are TRBV4-1 and TRBJ1-5; 7 bases fit TRBD1. The length of the CDR3 is 15 residues. Germline lookup yields CDR1 MGHRA and CDR2 YSYEKL. J was trimmed by 4 bases and V by 2 bases; bases with no gene match: 5.

CDR3 region: CASSTGVNSPLHF. The CDR3 coding sequence is TGTGCCAGCAGTACAGGTGTTAATTCACCCCTCCACTTT. The chain links TRBV12-3 or TRBV12-4 to TRBJ1-6, with D perhaps matching TRBD1 (5 bases). The CDR3 is made up of 13 amino acids. Trimming shortened V by 5 bases and J by 6 bases, and 8 bases separated the two germline ends.

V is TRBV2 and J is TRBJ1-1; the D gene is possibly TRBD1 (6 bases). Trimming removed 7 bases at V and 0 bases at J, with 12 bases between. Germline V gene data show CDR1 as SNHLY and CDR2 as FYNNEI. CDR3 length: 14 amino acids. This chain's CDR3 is CASTRTDLNTEAFF. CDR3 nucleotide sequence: TGTGCCAGCACACGGACAGATTTGAACACTGAAGCTTTCTTT. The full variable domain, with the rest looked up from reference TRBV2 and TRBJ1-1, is EPEVTQTPSHQVTQMGQEVILRCVPISNHLYFYWYRQILGQKVEFLVSFYNNEISEKSEIFDDQFSVERPDGSNFTLKIRSTKLEDSAMYFCASTRTDLNTEAFFGQGTRLTVV.

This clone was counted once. CDR3 nucleotides: TGTGCCAGTAGTACCCGACAGGCGAGCTCTGGAAACACCATATATTTT. Its protein product is CASSTRQASSGNTIYF. This chain connects TRBV19 to TRBJ1-3; tentative D call: TRBD1 (6 bases). CDR3 length: 16 amino acids. Per germline, CDR1 LNHDA and CDR2 SQIVND (reference sequence). V lost 4 bases and J lost 0, with 13 bases in between.

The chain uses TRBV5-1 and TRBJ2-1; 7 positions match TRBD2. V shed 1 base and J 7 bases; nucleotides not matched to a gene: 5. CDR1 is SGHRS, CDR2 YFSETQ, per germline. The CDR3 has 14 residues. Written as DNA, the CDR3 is TGCGCCAGCAGCTTGATCGGGGGGAAGAATGAGCAGTTCTTC. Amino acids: CASSLIGGKNEQFF. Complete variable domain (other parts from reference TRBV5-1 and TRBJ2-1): KAGVTQTPRYLIKTRGQQVTLSCSPISGHRSVSWYQQTPGQGLQFLFEYFSETQRNKGNFPGRFSGRQFSNSRSEMNVSTLELGDSALYLCASSLIGGKNEQFFGPGTRLTVL.